Shown below are 3 T cell receptor beta chains from a single sample sequenced in a study of T cells in Graves' hyperthyroidism and ophthalmopathy. Amplified regions were TCR beta CDR3 sequences from RNA transcripts. When the TCR CDR3 underwent first-round RT-PCR, the HTBI primer set was used. TCRdb called the multiplex PCR reads again in MiXCR, with one record for every CDR3 protein. The repertoire consists of about 640,000 distinct CDR3 sequences, with around 21% occurring once and the leading ten covering 30% to 40%. The sequenced sample was blood. Receptors originate from a young man with Graves' ophthalmopathy.

This clonotype has just a few counts. The chain uses TRBV6-2 or TRBV6-3 and TRBJ2-5, with 10 nucleotides matching TRBD1. Germline V gene sequence: CDR1 MNHEY, CDR2 SVGEGT. V lost 4 bases to trimming and J lost 4 bases; unmatched junction nucleotides: 6. The length of the CDR3 is 15 residues. CDR3 DNA: TGTGCCAGCAGTTGGGGACAGGGGACGGGAGAGACCCAGTACTTC. The encoded protein is CASSWGQGTGETQYF.

Only a few counts were recorded for this clonotype. This may arise from a read error, as a much more abundant clone is one base away. DNA of the CDR3: TGTGCCAGCAGCTCCTGGGACAGCAATCAGCCCCAGCATTTT. Translation: CASSSWDSNQPQHF. This chain connects TRBV9 to TRBJ1-5; possibly TRBD1 for D (5 bases). The V end lost 4 bases, the J end lost 1 base, and 9 bases lay between the germline ends. The CDR3 runs to 14 residues. In germline, CDR1 is SGDLS, CDR2 YYNGEE.

J is TRBJ2-1 and V is TRBV15; perhaps TRBD1 as D (6 bases). This CDR3 region has 15 residues. Germline V gene sequence: CDR1 LNHNV, CDR2 YYDKDF (reference sequence). Trimming shortened V by 7 bases and J by 7 bases, and 20 bases separated the two germline ends. The CDR3 loop reads CATNQEETGQNEQFF. The DNA of the CDR3 is TGTGCCACCAACCAAGAAGAGACAGGTCAGAATGAGCAGTTCTTC. The whole variable domain, filled in from reference TRBV15 and TRBJ2-1, reads DAMVIQNPRYQVTQFGKPVTLSCSQTLNHNVMYWYQQKSSQAPKLLFHYYDKDFNNEADTPDNFQSRRPNTSFCFLDIRSPGLGDTAMYLCATNQEETGQNEQFFGPGTRLTVL.